This is a list of T cell receptor beta chains from one sample in a study of control samples from healthy donors and cancer patients. TCRdb keeps only in-frame clones here, not all; method: immunoSEQ multiplex PCR. Here the sample spans about 160,000 clones, approximately 94% being singletons. Material for sequencing was PBMCs. The receptors come from a man aged 55 to 70 with colorectal cancer. Both conserved end residues are part of each CDR3. The D gene is left open where the match is weak. Where a row states a size, it is once, few, many or the class of an expanded clone; other rows omit it.

v_call	j_call	d_call	clone_size	cdr3_aa	cdr3_nt
TRBV7-2	TRBJ1-5	TRBD1	-	CASSLRDSLISNQPQHF	TGTGCCAGCAGCTTACGGGACAGCCTTATTAGCAATCAGCCCCAGCATTTT
TRBV5-6	TRBJ2-1	-	-	CASSLGNEQFF	TGTGCCAGCAGCTTGGGAAATGAGCAGTTCTTC
TRBV3-1/TRBV3-2	TRBJ1-1	TRBD1	once	CASSRTGVSNTEAFF	TGTGCCAGCAGCCGGACAGGGGTTTCGAACACTGAAGCTTTCTTT
TRBV18	TRBJ1-2	TRBD1	-	CASSLGQGGSNYGYTF	TGTGCCAGCTCACTTGGACAGGGGGGCTCTAACTATGGCTACACCTTC
TRBV29-1	TRBJ2-5	-	-	CSVPGPRMETQYF	TGCAGCGTTCCGGGTCCTCGAATGGAGACCCAGTACTTC
TRBV25-1	TRBJ1-4	TRBD1	-	CASSGDRGILPRREKLFF	TGTGCCAGCAGTGGCGACAGGGGGATCTTACCGAGGCGTGAAAAACTGTTTTTT
TRBV24-1	TRBJ1-5	-	-	CATSDSQDQPQHF	TGTGCCACCAGTGATTCCCAGGATCAGCCCCAGCATTTT
TRBV5-1	TRBJ2-3	TRBD2	-	CASSPTLTSGGADTQYF	TGCGCCAGCAGCCCAACACTGACTAGCGGGGGGGCAGATACGCAGTATTTT
TRBV28	TRBJ2-3	-	-	CASSYETNTDTQYF	TGTGCCAGCAGCTACGAGACTAACACAGATACGCAGTATTTT
TRBV19	TRBJ2-5	-	-	CASSSPAYPRGTQYF	TGTGCCAGTAGTTCCCCTGCGTACCCCAGGGGGACCCAGTACTTC
TRBV12-3/TRBV12-4	TRBJ1-1	-	-	CASGYTNTEAFF	TGTGCCAGCGGTTACACGAACACTGAAGCTTTCTTT
TRBV28	TRBJ2-3	TRBD1	once	CASSYRGMSTDTQYF	TGTGCCAGCAGTTACAGGGGGATGAGCACAGATACGCAGTATTTT
TRBV18	TRBJ1-4	-	once	CASSRAGTEEKLFF	TGTGCCAGCTCACGTGCGGGGACGGAAGAAAAACTGTTTTTT
TRBV28	TRBJ1-3	-	-	CASSQYSGNTIYF	TGTGCCAGCAGCCAGTACTCTGGAAACACCATATATTTT
TRBV11-2	TRBJ1-1	-	-	CASSFSGENTEAFF	TGTGCCAGCAGCTTTTCGGGGGAGAATACTGAAGCTTTCTTT
TRBV7-2	TRBJ2-3	-	-	CASSLGGGPSGTDTQYF	TGTGCCAGCAGCTTAGGGGGTGGGCCCTCGGGCACAGATACGCAGTATTTT
TRBV18	TRBJ1-4	-	-	CASSRSATNEKLFF	TGTGCCAGCTCACGGTCTGCAACTAATGAAAAACTGTTTTTT
TRBV3-1/TRBV3-2	TRBJ1-2	TRBD1	-	CASSHGTENLYGYTF	TGTGCCAGCAGCCATGGGACAGAGAACCTCTATGGCTACACCTTC
TRBV18	TRBJ1-2	-	-	CASSPEGGYGYTF	TGTGCCAGCTCACCTGAGGGGGGCTATGGCTACACCTTC
TRBV15	TRBJ2-3	-	-	CATSRDRRGGGGAVDTQYF	TGTGCCACCAGCAGAGATCGACGGGGTGGAGGGGGGGCGGTAGATACGCAGTATTTT
TRBV3-1/TRBV3-2	TRBJ1-1	-	-	CASSHGVNTEAFF	TGTGCCAGCAGCCATGGGGTGAACACTGAAGCTTTCTTT
TRBV6-5	TRBJ1-1	TRBD1	-	CASKGQGKAFF	TGTGCCAGCAAGGGACAGGGGAAAGCTTTCTTT
TRBV11-2	TRBJ1-6	-	once	CASSLAGPDNSPLHF	TGTGCCAGCAGCTTAGCGGGGCCCGATAATTCACCCCTCCACTTT
TRBV28	TRBJ2-7	-	-	CASSLYQRSYEQYF	TGTGCCAGCAGTTTATACCAGCGGTCCTACGAGCAGTACTTC
TRBV6-2/TRBV6-3	TRBJ1-5	TRBD1	-	CASSVDRGYSNQPQHF	TGTGCCAGCAGCGTTGACAGGGGTTATAGCAATCAGCCCCAGCATTTT
TRBV5-1	TRBJ1-4	-	-	CASSLPVGSGGEKLFF	TGCGCCAGCAGCTTGCCGGTCGGCTCGGGAGGTGAAAAACTGTTTTTT
TRBV19	TRBJ1-4	-	-	CASSTTGLGEKLFF	TGTGCCAGTAGTACAACAGGGCTGGGAGAAAAACTGTTTTTT
TRBV30	TRBJ1-1	-	-	CAWSVLSGTEAFF	TGTGCCTGGAGTGTACTTAGCGGGACTGAAGCTTTCTTT
TRBV29-1	TRBJ1-2	-	-	CSVGRVTF	TGCAGCGTTGGCAGGGTCACCTTC
TRBV20-1	TRBJ2-1	-	-	CSASPRSTGSYNEQFF	TGCAGTGCTAGTCCCCGCAGCACGGGGTCTTACAATGAGCAGTTCTTC
TRBV25-1	TRBJ2-3	-	-	CASSKKLTDTQYF	TGTGCCAGCAGTAAGAAGCTCACAGATACGCAGTATTTT
TRBV28	TRBJ1-3	-	-	CATRTPDGNTIYF	TGTGCCACCCGGACACCGGACGGAAACACCATATATTTT
TRBV5-6	TRBJ1-5	-	-	CASSRLFGGGNQPQHF	TGTGCCAGCAGCCGTTTATTCGGGGGTGGTAATCAGCCCCAGCATTTT
TRBV2	TRBJ1-2	-	-	CASSEQTNYGYTF	TGTGCCAGCAGTGAACAGACTAACTATGGCTACACCTTC
TRBV6-2/TRBV6-3	TRBJ1-1	-	-	CASSYSERGTEAFF	TGTGCCAGCAGTTACTCTGAACGTGGCACTGAAGCTTTCTTT
TRBV27	TRBJ2-1	-	-	CASSLLAGANPRSSYNEQFF	TGTGCCAGCAGTTTATTGGCGGGGGCCAACCCAAGGAGCTCCTACAATGAGCAGTTCTTC
TRBV2	TRBJ1-2	-	once	CASGGSNYGYTF	TGTGCCAGCGGGGGTTCTAACTATGGCTACACCTTC
TRBV19	TRBJ1-5	TRBD1	-	CASNSGQGNQPQHF	TGTGCCAGTAACTCGGGACAGGGAAATCAGCCCCAGCATTTT
TRBV30	TRBJ1-1	-	-	CAWDTGLNTEAFF	TGTGCCTGGGACACGGGACTGAACACTGAAGCTTTCTTT
TRBV27	TRBJ2-2	-	few	CASSLRVGELFF	TGTGCCAGCAGTTTAAGGGTCGGGGAGCTGTTTTTT
TRBV18	TRBJ1-3	-	-	CASSQGSGNTIYF	TGTGCCAGCTCACAGGGGTCGGGAAACACCATATATTTT
TRBV4-1	TRBJ2-7	TRBD2	-	CASSTGLADYEQYF	TGCGCCAGCAGTACCGGGCTAGCGGACTACGAGCAGTACTTC
TRBV7-9	TRBJ1-5	-	-	CASSFSNQPQHF	TGTGCCAGCAGCTTTAGCAATCAGCCCCAGCATTTT
TRBV6-5	TRBJ2-3	TRBD1	once	CASSYAGQGVDTQYF	TGTGCCAGCAGTTACGCGGGACAGGGTGTAGATACGCAGTATTTT
TRBV29-1	TRBJ2-1	-	-	CSVTWGRGEGEQFF	TGCAGCGTCACCTGGGGCCGGGGAGAAGGTGAGCAGTTCTTC
TRBV5-8	TRBJ2-5	TRBD2	-	CASSWGSGRPQETQYF	TGTGCCAGCAGCTGGGGTAGCGGGCGACCCCAAGAGACCCAGTACTTC
TRBV6-1	TRBJ2-1	TRBD2	-	CASSEALISGGLGESEQFF	TGTGCCAGCAGTGAAGCGCTGATTAGCGGGGGCCTAGGAGAGAGTGAGCAGTTCTTC
TRBV21-1	TRBJ2-2	-	-	CASSKEKVGNTGELFF	TGTGCCAGCAGCAAAGAAAAGGTTGGGAACACCGGGGAGCTGTTTTTT
TRBV28	TRBJ2-7	-	-	CASSFSLTGLSYEQYF	TGTGCCAGCAGTTTCAGTCTGACAGGACTATCCTACGAGCAGTACTTC
TRBV6-6	TRBJ1-5	-	-	CASTGSNQPQHF	TGTGCCAGCACCGGTAGCAATCAGCCCCAGCATTTT
TRBV5-1	TRBJ2-7	-	-	CASSLDEGLSSYEQYF	TGCGCCAGCAGCTTAGATGAGGGACTGAGCTCCTACGAGCAGTACTTC
TRBV18	TRBJ1-6	-	-	CASSPGEGSPLHF	TGTGCCAGCTCACCGGGGGAGGGATCACCCCTCCACTTT
TRBV6-5	TRBJ2-5	-	-	CASMGAGASQETQYF	TGTGCCAGCATGGGGGCGGGAGCGTCCCAAGAGACCCAGTACTTC
TRBV6-6	TRBJ2-7	TRBD2	once	CASSYLAGTYEQYF	TGTGCCAGCAGTTACCTAGCGGGGACCTACGAGCAGTACTTC
TRBV5-1	TRBJ2-5	TRBD1	-	CASSSGTGGETQYF	TGCGCCAGCAGCTCCGGGACAGGGGGAGAGACCCAGTACTTC
TRBV30	TRBJ2-3	-	-	CARNQGRTDTQYF	TGTGCCCGGAACCAGGGCCGCACAGATACGCAGTATTTT
TRBV19	TRBJ1-2	TRBD1	-	CASTSYRGEDYGYTF	TGTGCCAGTACCTCGTACAGGGGGGAGGACTATGGCTACACCTTC